The clone carrying this TCR beta chain was detected a few times. What it recognizes is unknown. These data are taken from a study of T cell repertoires in cytomegalovirus infection. Each CDR3 protein is one row after TCRdb ran MiXCR on the reads. The data show under 350,000 distinct CDR3 sequences, over 7.5% seen once. Study-level points and caveats: Carriage of CMV together with the relevant HLA was identifiable through cumulative public TCR beta family frequency. HLA-C-restricted CMV-specific TCR beta clonotypes were dominant in the ex vivo response.

Source material: PBMCs. The TCR originated in a human donor in good health (CMV status not recorded). Some clones in this sample may be carry-over from other donors' samples.

The CDR3 protein is CASSSLAGGRYETQYF. The CDR3, as DNA: TGTGCCAGCAGTTCCCTAGCGGGGGGACGGTACGAGACCCAGTACTTC. The chain combines TRBV7-2 with TRBJ2-5; 11 positions agree with TRBD2. This CDR3 comprises 16 residues. Germline trimming cut 6 bases from V and 5 bases from J; bases unmatched to any gene: 11. The germline V gene has CDR1 SGHTA and CDR2 FQGNSA.